This section outlines one T cell receptor beta chain sequence together with its context. This sample was included in a study of blood T cell repertoires in COVID-19. The assay was immunoSEQ multiplex PCR, and TCRdb's table has in-frame clones only and misses some. The sample records about 240,000 clones, 70% to 75% being singletons. The J segment lost 8 bases and the V segment lost 5 bases, leaving 17 bases of the junction unmatched. Per the germline V gene, CDR1 is MNHEY and CDR2 is SMNVEV (reference sequence). This CDR3 has 16 amino acids. The chain carries TRBV27 and TRBJ1-2, with 7 positions matching TRBD1. The receptor was derived from a woman older than 75 with acute or convalescent COVID-19. The sequenced sample consisted of peripheral blood. In DNA form, the CDR3 reads TGTGCCAGCAGTCCAACCCCCCTGACAGGGTGGTCCGGCTACACCTTC. It encodes CASSPTPLTGWSGYTF.